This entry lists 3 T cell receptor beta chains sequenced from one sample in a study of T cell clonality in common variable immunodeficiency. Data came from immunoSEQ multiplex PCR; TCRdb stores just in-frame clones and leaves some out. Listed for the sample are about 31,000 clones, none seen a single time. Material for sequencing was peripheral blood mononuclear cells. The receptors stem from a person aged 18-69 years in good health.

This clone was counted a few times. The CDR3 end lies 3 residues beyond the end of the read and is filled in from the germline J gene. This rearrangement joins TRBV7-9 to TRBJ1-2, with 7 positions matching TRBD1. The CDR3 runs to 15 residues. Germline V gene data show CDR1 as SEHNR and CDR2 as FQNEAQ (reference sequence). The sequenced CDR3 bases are TGTGCCAGCAGCTTAATGCCGACAGGGCCCTACGAC. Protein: CASSLMPTGPYD. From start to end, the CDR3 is CASSLMPTGPYDYTF. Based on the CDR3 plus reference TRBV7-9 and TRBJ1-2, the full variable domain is DTGVSQNPRHKITKRGQNVTFRCDPISEHNRLYWYRQTLGQGPEFLTYFQNEAQLEKSRLLSDRFSAERPKGSFSTLEIQRTEQGDSAMYLCASSLMPTGPYDYTFGSGTRLTVV.

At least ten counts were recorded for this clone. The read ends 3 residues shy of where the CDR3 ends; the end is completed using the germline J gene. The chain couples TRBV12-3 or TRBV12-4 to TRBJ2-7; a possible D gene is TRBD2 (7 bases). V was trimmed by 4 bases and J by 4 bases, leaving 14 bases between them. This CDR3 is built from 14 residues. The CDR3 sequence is CASSWEGEVYEQYF. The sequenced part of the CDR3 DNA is TGTGCCAGCAGTTGGGAGGGGGAAGTATACGAG.

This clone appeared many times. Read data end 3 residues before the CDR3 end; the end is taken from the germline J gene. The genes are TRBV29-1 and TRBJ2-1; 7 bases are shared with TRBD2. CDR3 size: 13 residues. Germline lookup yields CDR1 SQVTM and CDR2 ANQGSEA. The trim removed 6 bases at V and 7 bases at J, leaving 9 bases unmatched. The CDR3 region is CSVPRSGANEQFF. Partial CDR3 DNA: TGCAGCGTGCCCAGGAGCGGGGCTAATGAG.